The 23 T cell receptor beta chains reported below all come from one sample, sequenced in a study of spatial heterogeneity in lung cancer (dated 2019 in TCRdb). The meaning of the sample's time point label: sample taken at primary tumor resection. Library generation was performed with 5' RACE. Sequencing was performed on a NextSeq 500. TCRdb took the public reads, trimmed them with fastp at Q25, ran MiXCR for clone calling and kept in-frame beta chains. Entries are consolidated by CDR3 protein sequence, retaining the most common genes and DNA. The sample includes more than 80,000 distinct CDR3 sequences, with less than 15% observed a single time. Together, the top ten hold just over 40% of the sample. The sequences come from PBMCs, collected at surgery. The receptors stem from a male donor with early-stage non-small cell lung cancer.

On this clonotype itself: A read error may be the cause here, since a much bigger clone is one base away. The chain links TRBV11-2 to TRBJ2-3; D is perhaps TRBD2 (5 bases). CDR3 length: 16 residues. Per germline, CDR1 SGHAT and CDR2 FQNNGV. Trimming pared 8 bases from V and 1 base from J, leaving 19 bases between. The CDR3 here is CASGRRGIGGTDTQYF. In DNA, the CDR3 is TGTGCCAGCGGCCGACGAGGGATTGGTGGCACAGATACGCAGTATTTT.

This clonotype was seen a few times. This rearrangement joins TRBV15 to TRBJ2-5; either TRBD1 or TRBD2 may fit D (5 bases each). CDR1 LNHNV and CDR2 YYDKDF come from the germline V gene (reference sequence). V lost 3 bases to trimming and J lost 4 bases, with 9 bases between them. The CDR3 runs to 13 residues. The CDR3, as DNA: TGTGCCACCAGCAGGTGGGACCGAGAGACCCAGTACTTC. Protein product: CATSRWDRETQYF.

This clonotype was recorded at least ten times. This chain links TRBV28 with TRBJ1-5, with D unresolved. Per germline, CDR1 MDHEN and CDR2 SYDVKM. This CDR3 region has 12 residues. Between the trimmed V and J ends, which lost 4 bases and 10 bases, there was a span of 11 bases. CDR3 in amino acids: CASSYPPGPQHF. The CDR3 bases are TGTGCCAGCAGTTACCCACCAGGACCCCAGCATTTT.

The J gene is TRBJ2-3, the V gene TRBV4-3; D ambiguous. Deletions cut 4 bases from V and 0 bases from J, with 11 bases between. This CDR3 is built from 15 residues. CDR1 and CDR2 from the germline V gene are LGHNA and YSLEER. CDR3 region: CASSPLDSSTDTQYF. The CDR3 coding sequence is TGCGCCAGCAGCCCTTTAGATAGTAGCACAGATACGCAGTATTTT.

This clonotype was seen only a few times. The CDR3 DNA is TGTGCCACCAGCGGAGCGGGGGGACCCCAAGAGACCCAGTACTTC. The encoded protein is CATSGAGGPQETQYF. The rearrangement uses TRBV28 and TRBJ2-5; 9 bases fit TRBD2. Germline CDR1 is MDHEN and CDR2 is SYDVKM. The trim removed 10 bases at V and 1 base at J, leaving 10 bases unmatched. This CDR3 has 15 amino acids.

V is TRBV19 and J is TRBJ2-5, with 9 bases matching TRBD2. The J segment lost 6 bases and the V segment lost 0 bases, leaving 17 bases of the junction unmatched. Germline V lookup: CDR1 LNHDA, CDR2 SQIVND (reference sequence). This CDR3 comprises 19 residues. In nucleotides, the CDR3 is TGTGCCAGTAGTATAGATTCGAACGATATCGCGGGGGGGGTGAAGACCCAGTACTTC. It encodes CASSIDSNDIAGGVKTQYF. Full variable domain (remainder filled in from reference TRBV19 and TRBJ2-5): DGGITQSPKYLFRKEGQNVTLSCEQNLNHDAMYWYRQDPGQGLRLIYYSQIVNDFQKGDIAEGYSVSREKKESFPLTVTSAQKNPTAFYLCASSIDSNDIAGGVKTQYFGPGTRLLVL.

A few counts support this clonotype. The chain links TRBV4-3 to TRBJ1-4, with unresolved D. CDR3 length equals 15 residues. Germline CDR1 is LGHNA and CDR2 is YSLEER. Trimming shortened V by 5 bases and J by 1 base, and 11 bases separated the two germline ends. This CDR3 is CASSTQGITNEKLFF. For the CDR3, the DNA is TGCGCCAGCAGCACCCAAGGGATAACTAATGAAAAACTGTTTTTT.

The chain uses TRBV5-1 and TRBJ2-5; 7 nucleotides match TRBD1. The CDR3 contains 15 residues. CDR1 is SGHRS, CDR2 YFSETQ, per germline. V lost 4 bases and J lost 3; bases outside the gene matches: 9. The CDR3: CASSRLGTDEETQYF. The CDR3 bases are TGCGCCAGCAGCAGGTTAGGGACAGATGAAGAGACCCAGTACTTC.

CDR3 bases: TGCACCGTCAGGGACAGGGACAACTACGAGCAGTACTTC. Amino acids: CTVRDRDNYEQYF. This sequence joins TRBV29-1 and TRBJ2-7; TRBD1 aligns across 9 bases. The CDR3 covers 13 residues. Germline assignment: CDR1 SQVTM and CDR2 ANQGSEA.

The table lists this clonotype with a few counts. The chain links TRBV7-3 to TRBJ2-1; tentative D call: TRBD2 (5 bases). The CDR3 extends over 14 amino acids. V was shortened by 6 bases and J by 14 bases, with 23 bases between the two germline ends. The germline gives CDR1 SGHTA, CDR2 FQGTGA. This CDR3 reads CASSPLNLPGIKFF. CDR3 coding DNA: TGTGCCAGCAGTCCCCTAAACCTCCCGGGGATAAAGTTCTTC.

With regard to this clonotype: A clone one base away is much larger, so this may be a read error. The chain employs TRBV15 and TRBJ1-5; TRBD1 matches 9 bases. Germline V gene data show CDR1 as LNHNV and CDR2 as YYDKDF (reference sequence). The CDR3 has 12 residues. Trimming at V came to 8 bases and at J to 5 bases, leaving 1 base not matched to a gene. CDR3 protein: CATGQGYQPQHF. The CDR3 DNA reads as TGTGCCACCGGACAGGGGTATCAGCCCCAGCATTTT.

This chain uses TRBV12-3 or TRBV12-4 with TRBJ2-4, with TRBD2 matching over 11 bases. V trimming: 6 bases; J trimming: 9 bases; junction bases outside the gene matches: 1. The length of the CDR3 is 12 residues. The CDR3 DNA reads TGTGCCAGCAGGCTAGCGGGAGGCATTCAGTACTTC. Residues: CASRLAGGIQYF.

This clonotype showed up many times. This chain connects TRBV6-2 or TRBV6-3 to TRBJ2-7; D might be TRBD1 or TRBD2, each matching 5 bases. There are 15 residues in the CDR3. The ends were cut back, 3 bases at V and 0 bases at J, with 12 bases in the middle. Looked up from germline, CDR1 is MNHEY and CDR2 is SVGEGT. CDR3 coding DNA: TGTGCCAGCAGTTATTCGGGACCGAGCTCCTACGAGCAGTACTTC. This translates into CASSYSGPSSYEQYF.

The chain joins TRBV28 to TRBJ2-1, with TRBD2 identical over 10 bases. The J segment lost 4 bases and the V segment lost 7 bases, leaving 16 bases of the junction unmatched. There are 18 residues in the CDR3. Germline assignment: CDR1 MDHEN and CDR2 SYDVKM. The CDR3 bases are TGTGCCAGCAAGGGCGGGGGAACGGCTAGCGGGAGTTACAATGAGCAGTTCTTC. The encoded protein is CASKGGGTASGSYNEQFF.

This clonotype showed up just a few times. The chain carries TRBV25-1 and TRBJ2-6; D may correspond to TRBD1 or TRBD2 (5 bases each). This CDR3 contains 18 residues. V lost 3 bases and J 2 bases, leaving 17 bases between the germline ends. Germline V gene sequence: CDR1 MGHDK, CDR2 SYGVNS. The CDR3: CASSETWAGATGANVLTF. Written as DNA, the CDR3 is TGTGCCAGCAGTGAGACTTGGGCCGGGGCCACTGGGGCCAACGTCCTGACTTTC.

This chain connects TRBV11-3 to TRBJ2-3, with D perhaps TRBD2 (7 bases). V lost 5 bases, J lost 4 bases, and 16 bases lay in between. The CDR3 extends over 15 amino acids. Germline loops: CDR1 SGHNT, CDR2 YENEEA. The CDR3 DNA sequence: TGTGCCAGCAGCCGGGGGGCGCTCGGGGCAGATACGCAGTATTTT. Translation gives CASSRGALGADTQYF.

This clonotype appeared a few times. This CDR3 is CASSLFRGMNTEAFF. CDR3 DNA sequence: TGTGCCAGCAGCTTATTCAGGGGGATGAACACTGAAGCTTTCTTT. The rearrangement links TRBV5-6 to TRBJ1-1, with 7 bases lining up with TRBD1. Trimming took 2 bases from V and 0 from J; bases not matched to a gene: 4. The germline V gene encodes CDR1 SGHDT and CDR2 YYEEEE. The CDR3 is 15 residues long.

The chain is built from TRBV7-2 and TRBJ1-2; 8 bases line up with TRBD1. Trimming removed 5 bases from V and 4 bases from J; junction bases left unmatched: 18. Per germline, CDR1 SGHTA and CDR2 FQGNSA. This CDR3 region has 18 residues. As DNA, the CDR3 is TGTGCCAGCAGCGTTCAGACAGGGGCACCAACCTCGGGCTATGGCTACACCTTC. This translates into CASSVQTGAPTSGYGYTF.

The V call is TRBV20-1, the J call TRBJ1-6; D remains unclear. CDR1 and CDR2 (germline): DFQATT, SNEGSKA (reference sequence). This CDR3 is 14 amino acids long. Trimming stripped 6 bases from V and 8 bases from J, with 17 bases between. CDR3 bases: TGCAGTGCATCCTCCACCAGGAGGGATTCACCCCTCCACTTT. Translated: CSASSTRRDSPLHF.

Concerning this clonotype: Here the CDR3 omits its conserved ending phenylalanine or tryptophan, so a read error is the likely source. The chain links TRBV6-6 to TRBJ1-1, with a possible D match to TRBD1 (5 bases). CDR3 size: 14 residues. Per germline, CDR1 MNHNY and CDR2 SVGAGI (reference sequence). Trimming took off 10 bases at V and 0 bases at J, with 15 bases between the two ends. The CDR3 loop is CATLPGGLNTEAFI. For the CDR3, the DNA is TGTGCCACCCTACCCGGGGGACTGAACACTGAAGCTTTCATT.

This clonotype was seen a few times. V gene TRBV7-2 combines with J gene TRBJ2-4, with D possibly being TRBD1 (5 bases). Trimming shortened V by 1 base and J by 6 bases, and 13 bases separated the two germline ends. Germline CDR1 and CDR2: SGHTA and FQGNSA. The CDR3 runs to 15 residues. CDR3 region: CASSLEGRDTNIQYF. In DNA, the CDR3 is TGTGCCAGCAGCTTAGAAGGCAGGGATACAAACATTCAGTACTTC.

This clonotype was observed a handful of times. The rearrangement links TRBV6-5 to TRBJ2-1; D is unclear. Germline values: CDR1 MNHEY, CDR2 SVGAGI. This CDR3 is 13 amino acids long. V shed 7 bases and J shed 3 bases, with 10 bases lying between them. CDR3 protein: CASMGFVYNEQFF. CDR3 nucleotide sequence: TGTGCCAGCATGGGGTTCGTCTACAATGAGCAGTTCTTC.

This clonotype was observed at least ten times. The gene calls are TRBV6-6 and TRBJ2-4; 12 bases are shared with TRBD1. CDR1 MNHNY and CDR2 SVGAGI come from the germline V gene (reference sequence). The ends lost 5 bases at V and 8 bases at J; junction bases unmatched: 4. This CDR3 has 14 residues. The CDR3 DNA reads TGTGCCAGCAGTCGCGGGACAGGGGGCGACATTCAGTACTTC. It codes for CASSRGTGGDIQYF.